This section outlines one T cell receptor beta chain sequence together with its context. The antigen is not known. CDR3 length equals 11 residues. Per the germline V gene, CDR1 is DFQATT and CDR2 is SNEGSKA (reference sequence). The ends were cut back, 5 bases at V and 4 bases at J, with 7 bases in the middle. The data belong to a study of cytomegalovirus exposure and HLA in healthy donors. Repertoires were generated with immunoSEQ multiplex PCR, while TCRdb's copy carries only in-frame clones and drops some. The table records over 110,000 clones, less than 90% of them present only once. Study-level results: Associated with cytomegalovirus, according to the listing, were 170 or so TCR beta chains. Many donors carried some public TCRs, although rarity characterized most TCR sequences.

V usage is TRBV20-1 and J usage is TRBJ2-3; no clear D. This TCR derives from a man aged 18 to 35 in good health and CMV-seronegative. Sample: PBMCs. CDR3 nucleotide sequence: TGCAGTGCTCTTACTTCAGATACGCAGTATTTT. It codes for CSALTSDTQYF.